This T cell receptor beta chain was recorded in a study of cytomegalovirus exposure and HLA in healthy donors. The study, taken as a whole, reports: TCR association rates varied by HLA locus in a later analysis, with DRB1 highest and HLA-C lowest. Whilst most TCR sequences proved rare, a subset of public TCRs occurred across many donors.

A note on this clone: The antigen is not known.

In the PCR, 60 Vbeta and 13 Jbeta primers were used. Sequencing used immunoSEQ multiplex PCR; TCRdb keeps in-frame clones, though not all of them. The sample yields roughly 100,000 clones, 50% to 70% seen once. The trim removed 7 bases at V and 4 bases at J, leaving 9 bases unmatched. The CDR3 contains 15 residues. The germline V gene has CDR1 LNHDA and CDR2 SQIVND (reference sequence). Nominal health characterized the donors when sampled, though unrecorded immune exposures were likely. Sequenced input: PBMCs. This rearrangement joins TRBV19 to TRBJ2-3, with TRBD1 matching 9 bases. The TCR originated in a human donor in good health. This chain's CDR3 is CASNDPGQGADTQYF. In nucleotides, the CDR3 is TGTGCCAGTAATGACCCGGGACAGGGCGCAGATACGCAGTATTTT.